A single TCR beta chain is shown here with its context. Repertoires were generated with immunoSEQ multiplex PCR, while TCRdb's copy carries only in-frame clones and drops some. The table records about 96,000 clones, about 93% of them present only once. Indicated time point: cycle 4 day 1 (C4D1), after 6 weeks of nivolumab. Relapses following autologous stem cell transplantation were seen in all patients, with brentuximab vedotin exposure varying. This record belongs to a study of PD-1 blockade in classical Hodgkin lymphoma. Study-wide background: Administration of nivolumab to patients was at 3 mg/kg intravenously every 2 weeks.

Germline V gene sequence: CDR1 SGHVS, CDR2 FNYEAQ. V lost 1 base to trimming and J lost 3 bases, with 4 bases between them. The CDR3 loop spans 12 amino acids. This TCR was sampled from a human donor with classical Hodgkin lymphoma. Sequencing used peripheral blood mononuclear cells (PBMCs), obtained before the fourth cycle of nivolumab. The chain employs TRBV7-6 and TRBJ2-7; D gene ambiguous. CDR3 protein: CASSLVGYEQYF. DNA for the CDR3: TGTGCCAGCAGCTTAGTGGGCTACGAGCAGTACTTC.